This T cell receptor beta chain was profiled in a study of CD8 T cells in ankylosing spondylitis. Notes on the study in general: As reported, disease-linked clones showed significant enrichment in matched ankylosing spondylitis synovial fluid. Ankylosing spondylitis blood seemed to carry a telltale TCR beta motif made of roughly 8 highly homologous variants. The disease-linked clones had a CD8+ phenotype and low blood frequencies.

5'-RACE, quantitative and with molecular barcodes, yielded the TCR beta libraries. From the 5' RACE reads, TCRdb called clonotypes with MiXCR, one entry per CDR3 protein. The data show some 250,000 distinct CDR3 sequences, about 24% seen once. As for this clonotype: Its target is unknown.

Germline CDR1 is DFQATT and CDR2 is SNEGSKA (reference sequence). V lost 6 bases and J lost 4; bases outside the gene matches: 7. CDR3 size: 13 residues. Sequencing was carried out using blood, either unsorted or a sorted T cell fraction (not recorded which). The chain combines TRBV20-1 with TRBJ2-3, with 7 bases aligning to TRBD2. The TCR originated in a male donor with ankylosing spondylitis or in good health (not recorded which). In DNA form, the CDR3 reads TGCAGTGCAACACTGGGGGGGGCAGATACGCAGTATTTT. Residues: CSATLGGADTQYF.